This TCR beta chain was identified in a study of shared clonotypes between healthy human individuals. As for the study in general: Contributing individuals were a couple of females and a few males aged 18 to 49. The study used three CD4 naive, three CD4 memory, two CD8 naive and one CD8 memory plate per donor. Overall study results and limits: Generally, naive subsets (rather than memory subsets) showed larger estimated richness.

CDR3 size: 15 residues. Germline V gene lookup returns CDR1 MNHNS and CDR2 SASEGT. V gave up 7 bases and J gave up 2 bases, with 16 bases separating them. Remarks on this clone: Its matching antigen is unknown.

The repertoire was sequenced with immunoSEQ multiplex PCR; TCRdb's copy has only in-frame clones and lacks some. The data hold approximately 240,000 clones, with over 50% observed a single time. The sample was memory CD4+ T cells sorted from blood. The subset denotes: CD45RA-negative fraction. The TCR sequence derives from a young man in good health. The gene calls are TRBV6-1 and TRBJ2-3, with a possible D match to TRBD1 (6 bases). CDR3 DNA sequence: TGTGCCAGCATCGAGGGGACACTGCTCACAGATACGCAGTATTTT. This sequence encodes CASIEGTLLTDTQYF.